This TCR beta chain came from a study of immune characterization of retroperitoneal liposarcoma. Trimming shortened V by 2 bases and J by 11 bases, and 10 bases separated the two germline ends. The CDR3 covers 12 residues. Looked up from germline, CDR1 is SGHTA and CDR2 is FQGNSA. MiXCR was run by TCRdb on the PCR reads, yielding one entry per CDR3 protein. The sample includes around 7,000 distinct CDR3 sequences, approximately 30% of them seen just once. This sequence originates from a male donor with retroperitoneal liposarcoma. The J gene is TRBJ2-1, the V gene TRBV7-2; D is possibly TRBD2 (6 bases). The sequenced sample was blood. This CDR3 is CASSLHGTQQFF. CDR3 coding DNA: TGTGCCAGCAGCTTACATGGGACTCAGCAGTTCTTC.